This T cell receptor beta chain was recovered during a study of blood T cells in healthy people across ages. Study results and limitations: Older age went with lower TCR beta diversity per million T cells, in a roughly linear way. Long-lived donors had more naive CD4+ cells and higher diversity than aged donors.

Per the germline V gene, CDR1 is DFQATT and CDR2 is SNEGSKA (reference sequence). V lost 1 base, J lost 6 bases, and 13 bases lay in between. The CDR3 extends over 14 amino acids. Extraction yielded at least 6 micrograms of total RNA per sample. The authors ran a second PCR of about 6 to 11 cycles using a sample-barcoded 5' primer and a J-beta primer mix. TCRdb ran MiXCR on the 5' RACE reads and lists one entry per CDR3 protein. The sample comprises about 1.8 million distinct CDR3 sequences, 40% to 55% of which are singletons, and less than 2.5% rests with the top ten. Turning to this clonotype: Its cognate antigen is unknown.

The rearrangement links TRBV20-1 to TRBJ2-1; unclear D gene. Source material: blood. This sequence originates from a middle-aged woman in good health. The CDR3 DNA is TGCAGTGCTAGAGTCCAGTCGTACGGCAATGAGCAGTTCTTC. It is translated as CSARVQSYGNEQFF.